This TCR beta chain derives from a study of blood T cells in healthy people across ages. Researchers report isolating at least 6.5 million PBMCs per sample. The total RNA that was extracted per sample amounted to at least 5 micrograms. Primed by a sample-barcoded 5' primer and a J-beta primer mix, a second PCR proceeded for about 6 to 11 cycles. TCRdb re-called the 5' RACE reads through MiXCR, storing one row per CDR3 protein. This sample has more than 1,000,000 distinct CDR3 sequences, with around 25% found just once. V lost 3 bases to trimming and J lost 10 bases; unmatched junction nucleotides: 12. CDR3 length equals 15 residues. Looked up from germline, CDR1 is SGHVS and CDR2 is FQNEAQ. A few counts support this clonotype. Antigen unknown. Overall study results and limits: Considered underestimates were the diversity estimates obtained from one million T cells. The study found TCR beta diversity correlated strongly with naive T cell percentage.

The sample also formed part of further work on T cells of mothers and their children.

Sequenced sample: blood. The receptor's source is a girl aged 2 to 10 in good health. The J gene is TRBJ2-4, the V gene TRBV7-8, with TRBD1 identical over 7 bases. The CDR3 loop reads CASSLAGTVGEIQYF. For the CDR3, the DNA is TGTGCCAGCAGCTTGGCCGGGACAGTAGGAGAGATTCAGTACTTC.